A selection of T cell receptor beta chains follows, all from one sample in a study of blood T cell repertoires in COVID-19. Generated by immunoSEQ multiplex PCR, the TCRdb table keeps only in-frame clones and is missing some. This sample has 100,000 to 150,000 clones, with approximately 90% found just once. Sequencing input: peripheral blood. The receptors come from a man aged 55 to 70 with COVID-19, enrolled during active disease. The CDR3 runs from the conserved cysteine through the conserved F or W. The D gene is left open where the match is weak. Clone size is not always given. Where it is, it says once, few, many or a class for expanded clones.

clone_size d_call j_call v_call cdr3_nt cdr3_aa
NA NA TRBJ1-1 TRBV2 TGTGCCAGCGACAGATTGAACACTGAAGCTTTCTTT CASDRLNTEAFF
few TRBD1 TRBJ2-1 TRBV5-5 TGTGCCAGCAGCCCGGGACAGGGGATGGACAATGAGCAGTTCTTC CASSPGQGMDNEQFF
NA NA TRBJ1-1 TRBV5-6 TGTGCCAGCACCCTTATCACAGGTAACACTGAAGCTTTCTTT CASTLITGNTEAFF
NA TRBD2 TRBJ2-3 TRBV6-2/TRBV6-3 TGTGCCAGCAGTTACCCCTCGACTAGCGGGAAACTCACAGATACGCAGTATTTT CASSYPSTSGKLTDTQYF
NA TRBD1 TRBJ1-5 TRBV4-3 TGCGCCAGCAGCCAAGTCAGGACAGGGGACCAGCCCCAGCATTTT CASSQVRTGDQPQHF
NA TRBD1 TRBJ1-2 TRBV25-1 TGTGCCAGCAGGGGACAGAATGGCTACACCTTC CASRGQNGYTF
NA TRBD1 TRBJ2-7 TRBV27 TGTGCCAGCAGTGGGACAGGGTTCGTGGGAGAGCAGTACTTC CASSGTGFVGEQYF
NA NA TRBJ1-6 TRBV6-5 TGTGCCAGCAGGACAGTTGACTCCTATAATTCACCCCTCCACTTT CASRTVDSYNSPLHF
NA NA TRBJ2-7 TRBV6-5 TGTGCCAGCAGTTACGGAGGGGAGCAGTACTTC CASSYGGEQYF
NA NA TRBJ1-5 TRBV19 TGTGCCAGTAGTAGCAGGCATCAGCCCCAGCATTTT CASSSRHQPQHF
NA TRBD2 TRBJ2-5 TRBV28 TGTGCCAGCAGTTTTCAGGGAACCAGCGGGGTTTTAGGAGAGACCCAGTACTTC CASSFQGTSGVLGETQYF
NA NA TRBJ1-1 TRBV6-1 TGTGCCAGCAGTGAGAAGAGTGTCACTGAAGCTTTCTTT CASSEKSVTEAFF
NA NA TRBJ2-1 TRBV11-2 TGTGCCAGCAGCTTAGATAGGGGAAGGGAGCAGTTCTTC CASSLDRGREQFF
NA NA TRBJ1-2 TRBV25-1 TGTGCCAGCAGTCAATACCGGGACTCCGACGGCTACACCTTC CASSQYRDSDGYTF
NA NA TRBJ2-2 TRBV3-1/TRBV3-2 TGTGCCAGCAGCCTAAGACAGAGCACCGGGGAGCTGTTTTTT CASSLRQSTGELFF
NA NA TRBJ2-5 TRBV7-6 TGTGCCAGCAGCGGGGAATGGGGGGGGGCCGACCAAGAGACCCAGTACTTC CASSGEWGGADQETQYF
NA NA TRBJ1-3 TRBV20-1 TGCAGTGCGGAGTCAGAGGAGGCCATATATTTT CSAESEEAIYF
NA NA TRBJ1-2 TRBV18 TGTGCCAGCTCACCACTCAGTGAAAACTATGGCTACACCTTC CASSPLSENYGYTF
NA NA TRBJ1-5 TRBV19 TGTGCCAGTAGTAAACAGGGAGGGGGTCAGCCCCAGCATTTT CASSKQGGGQPQHF
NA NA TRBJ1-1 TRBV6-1 TGTGCCAGCAGTGACGACCTGAGACAGTTAAACACTGAAGCTTTCTTT CASSDDLRQLNTEAFF
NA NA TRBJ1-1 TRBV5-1 TGCGCCAGCAGCTTCAGGACTTTGAACACTGAAGCTTTCTTT CASSFRTLNTEAFF
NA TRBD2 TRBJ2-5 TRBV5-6 TGTGCCAGCAGCGTGGCTCTAGCGGGGGGTAAAGAGACCCAGTACTTC CASSVALAGGKETQYF
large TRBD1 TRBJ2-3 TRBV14 TGTGCCAGCAGCCAAGTGGGGACAGGGCCCGATACGCAGTATTTT CASSQVGTGPDTQYF
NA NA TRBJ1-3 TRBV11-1 TGTGCCAGCAGCTGGAGCTCTGGAAACACCATATATTTT CASSWSSGNTIYF
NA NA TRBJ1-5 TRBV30 TGTGCCTGGAGTGGTATTGGCCTCACTCAGCCCCAGCATTTT CAWSGIGLTQPQHF
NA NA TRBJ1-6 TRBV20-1 TGCAGTGCTAGTGAACAGAGCTCCTATAATTCACCCCTCCACTTT CSASEQSSYNSPLHF
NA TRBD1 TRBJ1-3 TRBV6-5 TGTGCCAGCAGAGGACAGGGATACTCTGGAAACACCATATATTTT CASRGQGYSGNTIYF
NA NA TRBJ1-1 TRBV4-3 TGCGCCAGCAGCCAAGGGGCAGCTATGAACACTGAAGCTTTCTTT CASSQGAAMNTEAFF
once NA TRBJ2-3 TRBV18 TGTGCCAGCTCACCGCGACAGGCCTCACAAGATACGCAGTATTTT CASSPRQASQDTQYF
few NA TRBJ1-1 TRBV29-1 TGCAGCGCCGGGGTCATGAACACTGAAGCTTTCTTT CSAGVMNTEAFF
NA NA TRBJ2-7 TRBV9 TGTGCCAGCAGCCAACGGACAGAGAACTACGAGCAGTACTTC CASSQRTENYEQYF
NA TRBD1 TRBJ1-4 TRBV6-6 TGTGCCAGCAGTCGACCACAGGGGGCTTCTAATGAAAAACTGTTTTTT CASSRPQGASNEKLFF
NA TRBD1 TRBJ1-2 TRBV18 TGTGCCAGCTCACCTCCGGGACAGGGCTTTGACTATGGCTACACCTTC CASSPPGQGFDYGYTF
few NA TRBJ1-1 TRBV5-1 TGCGCCAGCAGCTTTGCGGGGGATCAGAACACTGAAGCTTTCTTT CASSFAGDQNTEAFF
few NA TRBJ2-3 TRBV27 TGTGCCAGCAACAGGATAGGGCGGGGAGGCGCAGATACGCAGTATTTT CASNRIGRGGADTQYF
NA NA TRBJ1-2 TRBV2 TGTGCCAGCAGTGGGTACGATACTCCTGGCTACACCTTC CASSGYDTPGYTF
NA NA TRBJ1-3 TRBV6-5 TGTGCCAGCACTCAAGGAAGGGGAGGGGACACCATATATTTT CASTQGRGGDTIYF
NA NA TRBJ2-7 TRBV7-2 TGTGCCAGCAGCTTTCTCTACGAGCAGTACTTC CASSFLYEQYF
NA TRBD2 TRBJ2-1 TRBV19 TGTGCCAGTAAAATGGGCGGGGGGGTGTACAATGAGCAGTTCTTC CASKMGGGVYNEQFF
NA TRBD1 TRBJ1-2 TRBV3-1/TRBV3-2 TGTGCCAGCAGCCTAAGGACAGGGAACAACTATGGCTACACCTTC CASSLRTGNNYGYTF
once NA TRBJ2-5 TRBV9 TGTGCCAGCAGCGTAGGAGGGTTAAGAGAGACCCAGTACTTC CASSVGGLRETQYF
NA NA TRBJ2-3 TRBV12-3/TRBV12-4 TGTGCCAGCAGTTTACTAGATACGCAGTATTTT CASSLLDTQYF
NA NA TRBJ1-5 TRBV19 TGTGCCAGTAGTATAGTCGGTCAGACCGCGGGCGGCAATCAGCCCCAGCATTTT CASSIVGQTAGGNQPQHF
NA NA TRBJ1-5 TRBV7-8 TGTGCCAGCACCGAACGCCCAGGGCAGCCCCAGCATTTT CASTERPGQPQHF
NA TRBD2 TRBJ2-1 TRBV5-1 TGCGCCAGCAGCTTTAGCGGGGGGGCTCCCAATGAGCAGTTCTTC CASSFSGGAPNEQFF
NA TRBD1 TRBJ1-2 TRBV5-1 TGCGCCAGCAGCTTTGGACAGGCCCCCTACTATGGCTACACCTTC CASSFGQAPYYGYTF
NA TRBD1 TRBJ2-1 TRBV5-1 TGCGCCAGCAGCCAAGAGGGGGCCGGGTACAATGAGCAGTTCTTC CASSQEGAGYNEQFF
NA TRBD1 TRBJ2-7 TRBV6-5 TGTGCCATAGGGACAGCTTCCTACGAGCAGTACTTC CAIGTASYEQYF
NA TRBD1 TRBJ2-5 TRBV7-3 TGTGCCAGCAGCTTATCTTCAGGGGGATGGGAGACCCAGTACTTC CASSLSSGGWETQYF
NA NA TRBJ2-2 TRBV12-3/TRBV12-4 TGTGCCAGCAGTTTTCCCTACACCGGGGAGCTGTTTTTT CASSFPYTGELFF
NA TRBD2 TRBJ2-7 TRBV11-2 TGTGCCAGCAGTTTCAGCGGGGGGACCTACGAGCAGTACTTC CASSFSGGTYEQYF
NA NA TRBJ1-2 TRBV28 TGTGCCACCTGGACATTCCCCTATGGCTACACCTTC CATWTFPYGYTF
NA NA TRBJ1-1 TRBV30 TGTGCCTGGAGTCAAAACAGGGATATCGCTTTCTTT CAWSQNRDIAFF
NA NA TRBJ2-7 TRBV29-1 TGCAGCGTTGAAGGGCAGGGGTCCTTCGAGCAGTACTTC CSVEGQGSFEQYF
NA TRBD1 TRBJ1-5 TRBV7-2 TGTGCCAGCAGCCAACACACAGGGGGCATGGGTCAGCCCCAGCATTTT CASSQHTGGMGQPQHF
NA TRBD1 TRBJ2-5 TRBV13 TGTGCCAGCAGTTCCGAGCAGGACAGGGGCAAAGAGACCCAGTACTTC CASSSEQDRGKETQYF
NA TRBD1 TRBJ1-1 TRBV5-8 TGTGCCAGCAGCTTGGTGACAGGGGGCGGCGGTCTGAACACTGAAGCTTTCTTT CASSLVTGGGGLNTEAFF